This TCR beta chain is from a study of radiation and T cells in renal cell carcinoma. Described time point: blood 2 weeks post-SBRT. Indicated treatment: 15 Gy SBRT to primary tumor, nephrectomy 4 weeks later. This renal cell carcinoma was of the clear cell type. The sample holds one count of this clone. TCRdb keeps only in-frame clones here, not all; method: immunoSEQ multiplex PCR. The sample has roughly 150,000 clones, roughly 86% seen once. V gave up 4 bases and J gave up 3 bases, with 12 bases separating them. CDR3 length equals 14 residues. Per the germline V gene, CDR1 is SEHNR and CDR2 is FQNEAQ (reference sequence).

The chain couples TRBV7-9 to TRBJ1-2, with D tentatively TRBD1 (5 bases). Specimen: blood, collected from a patient whose treatment included radiotherapy and nephrectomy. The clonotype comes from a woman aged 50 to 65 with renal cell carcinoma. CDR3 protein: CASSSDWGDYGYTF. The CDR3 DNA follows: TGTGCCAGCAGCTCAGATTGGGGGGACTATGGCTACACCTTC.